This T cell receptor (beta chain) appears in the sequencing data of a study of T cell repertoires in cytomegalovirus infection. A single record per CDR3 protein comes from TCRdb applying MiXCR to the reads. This sample has some 270,000 distinct CDR3 sequences, with approximately 22% found just once. CDR1 and CDR2 from the germline V gene are KGHSH and LQKENI. V lost 0 bases and J lost 7, with 13 bases in between. This CDR3 contains 15 residues. This clonotype has only one observation. Its antigen is as yet unknown. This TCR was recovered from a human donor in good health (CMV status not recorded). Some clones in this sample may be carry-over from other donors' samples. V usage is TRBV18 and J usage is TRBJ1-5; D call uncertain. The sequencing used cultured PBMCs, collected from culture after CMV antigen stimulation. The CDR3 DNA follows: TGTGCCAGCTCACCACCGGTGGCCTCCCCCCAGCCCCAGCATTTT. This encodes CASSPPVASPQPQHF.